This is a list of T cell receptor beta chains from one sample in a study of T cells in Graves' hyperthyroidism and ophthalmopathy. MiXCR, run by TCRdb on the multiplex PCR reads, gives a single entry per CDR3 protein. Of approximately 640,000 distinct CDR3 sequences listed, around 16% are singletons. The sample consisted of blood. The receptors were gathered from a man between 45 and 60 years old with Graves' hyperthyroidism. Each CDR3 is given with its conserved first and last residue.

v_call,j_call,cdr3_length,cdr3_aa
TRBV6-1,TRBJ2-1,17,CASSPETGIGSYNEQFF
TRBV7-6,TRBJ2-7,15,CASSLAVGLVYEQYF
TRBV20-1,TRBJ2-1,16,CSARPSAQGAYNEQFF
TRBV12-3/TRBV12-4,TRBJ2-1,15,CASKLAGGPSNEQFF
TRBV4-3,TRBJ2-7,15,CASSQESTGMWEQYF
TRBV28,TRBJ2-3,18,CASSPQWGLAGGSDTQYF
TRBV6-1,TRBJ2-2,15,CASTREGREAGELFF
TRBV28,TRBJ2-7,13,CASSFMSSYEQYF
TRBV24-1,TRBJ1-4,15,CATSDATADNEKLFF
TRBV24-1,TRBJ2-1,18,CATSDRRLAGVSRNEQFF
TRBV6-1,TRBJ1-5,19,CASSGPNRQGARSNQPQHF
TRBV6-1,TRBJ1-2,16,CASSPRTGGYNYGYTF
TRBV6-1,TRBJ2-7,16,CASSSGGAAFSYEQYF
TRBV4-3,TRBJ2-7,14,CASSEGRPPYEQYF
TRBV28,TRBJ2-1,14,CASSSDGSYNEQFF
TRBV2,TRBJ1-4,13,CASRTRDREKLFF
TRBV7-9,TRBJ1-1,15,CASSPQSEVGTEAFF
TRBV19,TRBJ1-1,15,CASSILGQRNTEAFF
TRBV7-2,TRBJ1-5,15,CASSLVGVGNQPQHF
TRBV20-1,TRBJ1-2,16,CSARVTPVEGPRGYTF
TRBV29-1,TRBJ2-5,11,CSANLFETQYF